Sequencing of this TCR beta chain was carried out in a study of shared clonotypes between healthy human individuals. In the study overall: CD4 naive and CD4 memory each took three plates per donor, while CD8 naive took two and CD8 memory one. Notes on the study in general: Large sequencing depth failed to make sorted-subset sequencing complete, rarefaction showed.

This clone has just one count. What it binds is unknown. The data were produced by immunoSEQ multiplex PCR, yet TCRdb's version contains in-frame clones alone and is incomplete. This table holds over a million clones, 96% found once. The J segment lost 5 bases and the V segment lost 6 bases, leaving 6 bases of the junction unmatched. This CDR3 is 14 amino acids long. Germline CDR1 is MNHNY and CDR2 is SVGAGI (reference sequence). Division of CD4+ cells produced a CD45RA+ naive subset and a CD45RA-negative memory subset. Source material: naive CD4+ T cells sorted from blood. Sample subset: CD45RA+ positively selected. The sequence came from a man younger than 40 in good health. J is TRBJ1-2 and V is TRBV6-6, with 10 nucleotides matching TRBD1. The CDR3 protein is CASSLGQGLYGYTF. The CDR3 DNA sequence: TGTGCCAGCAGCCTGGGACAGGGGTTATATGGCTACACCTTC.